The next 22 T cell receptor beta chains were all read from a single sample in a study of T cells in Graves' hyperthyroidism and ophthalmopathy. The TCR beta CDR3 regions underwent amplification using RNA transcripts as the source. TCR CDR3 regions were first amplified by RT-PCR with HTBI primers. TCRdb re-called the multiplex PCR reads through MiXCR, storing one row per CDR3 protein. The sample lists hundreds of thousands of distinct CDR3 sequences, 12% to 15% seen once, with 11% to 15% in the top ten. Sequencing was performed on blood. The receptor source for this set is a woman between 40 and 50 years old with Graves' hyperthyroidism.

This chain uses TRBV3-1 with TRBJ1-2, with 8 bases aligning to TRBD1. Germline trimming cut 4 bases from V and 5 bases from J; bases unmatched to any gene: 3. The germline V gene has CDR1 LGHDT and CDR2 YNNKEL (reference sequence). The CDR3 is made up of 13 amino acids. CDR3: CASSPRTGYGYTF. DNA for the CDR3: TGTGCCAGCAGCCCGAGGACAGGGTATGGCTACACCTTC.

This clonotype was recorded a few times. The CDR3 reads CASSLDGYDYEQYF. Here the CDR3 DNA reads TGTGCCAGCAGCTTAGACGGGTACGACTACGAGCAGTACTTC. V and J are TRBV7-9 and TRBJ2-7, with unresolved D. The CDR3 is made up of 14 amino acids. Germline V gene sequence: CDR1 SEHNR, CDR2 FQNEAQ (reference sequence). The V end lost 1 base, the J end lost 3 bases, and 10 bases lay between the germline ends.

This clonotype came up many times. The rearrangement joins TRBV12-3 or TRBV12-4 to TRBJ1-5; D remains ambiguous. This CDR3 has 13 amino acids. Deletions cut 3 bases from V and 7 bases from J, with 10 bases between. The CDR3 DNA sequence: TGTGCCAGCAGTTTCGAAGGAGGACAGCCCCAGCATTTT. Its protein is CASSFEGGQPQHF.

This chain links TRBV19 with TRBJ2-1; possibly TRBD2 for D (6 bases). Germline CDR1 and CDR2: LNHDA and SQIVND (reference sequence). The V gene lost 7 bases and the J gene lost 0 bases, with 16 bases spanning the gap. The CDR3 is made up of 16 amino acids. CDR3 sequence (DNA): TGTGCCAGTACCCTTGGGAGGCCCTCCTCCTACAATGAGCAGTTCTTC. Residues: CASTLGRPSSYNEQFF. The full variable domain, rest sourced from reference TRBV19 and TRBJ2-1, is DGGITQSPKYLFRKEGQNVTLSCEQNLNHDAMYWYRQDPGQGLRLIYYSQIVNDFQKGDIAEGYSVSREKKESFPLTVTSAQKNPTAFYLCASTLGRPSSYNEQFFGPGTRLTVL.

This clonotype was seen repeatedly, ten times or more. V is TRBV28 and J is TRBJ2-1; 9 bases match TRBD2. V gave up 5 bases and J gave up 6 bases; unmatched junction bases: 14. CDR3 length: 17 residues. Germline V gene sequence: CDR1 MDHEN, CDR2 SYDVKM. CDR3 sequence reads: CASSEVAAGGPTNEQFF. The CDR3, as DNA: TGTGCCAGCAGTGAGGTGGCGGCGGGAGGGCCTACCAATGAGCAGTTCTTC.

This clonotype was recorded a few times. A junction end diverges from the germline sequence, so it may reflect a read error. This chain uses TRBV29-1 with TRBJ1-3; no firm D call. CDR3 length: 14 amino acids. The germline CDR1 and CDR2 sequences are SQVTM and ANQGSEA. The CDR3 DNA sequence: TGCGGCGTTGAAATCCAGAGCTCTGGAAACACCATATATTTT. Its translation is CGVEIQSSGNTIYF.

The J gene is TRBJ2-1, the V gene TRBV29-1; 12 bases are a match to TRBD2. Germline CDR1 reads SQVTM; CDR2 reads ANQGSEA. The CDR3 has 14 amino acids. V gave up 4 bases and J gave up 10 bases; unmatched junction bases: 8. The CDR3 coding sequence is TGCAGCGTTGGTAAGACTAGCGGGAGCGGGGAGCAGTTCTTC. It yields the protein CSVGKTSGSGEQFF.

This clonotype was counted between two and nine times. Written as DNA, the CDR3 is TGTGCCAGCAGTTACACCCCTGGACATAAGGGCGAGCAGTTCTTC. Its translation is CASSYTPGHKGEQFF. This chain joins TRBV6-6 and TRBJ2-1, with a possible D match to TRBD1 (5 bases). In germline, CDR1 is MNHNY, CDR2 SVGAGI (reference sequence). Trimming left V 2 bases short and J 10 bases short, with 18 bases between. The CDR3 has 15 residues.

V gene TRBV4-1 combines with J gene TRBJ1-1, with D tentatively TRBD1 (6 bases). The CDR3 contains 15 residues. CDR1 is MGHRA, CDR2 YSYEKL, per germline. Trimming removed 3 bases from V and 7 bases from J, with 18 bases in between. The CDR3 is CASSHPWTAEIEAFF. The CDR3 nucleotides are TGCGCCAGCAGCCACCCCTGGACAGCAGAGATTGAAGCTTTCTTT.

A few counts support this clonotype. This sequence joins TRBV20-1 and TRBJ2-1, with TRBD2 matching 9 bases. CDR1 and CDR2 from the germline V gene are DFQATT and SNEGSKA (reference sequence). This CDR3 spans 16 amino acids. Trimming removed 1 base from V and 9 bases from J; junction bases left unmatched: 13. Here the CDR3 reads CSARGGSREGQGEQFF. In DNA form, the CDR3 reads TGCAGTGCTAGAGGTGGCTCGCGGGAGGGCCAGGGTGAGCAGTTCTTC.

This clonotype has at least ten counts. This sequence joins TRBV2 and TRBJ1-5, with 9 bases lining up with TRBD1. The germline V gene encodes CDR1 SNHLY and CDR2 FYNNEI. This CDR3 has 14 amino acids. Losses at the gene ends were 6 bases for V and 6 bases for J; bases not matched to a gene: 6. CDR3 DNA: TGTGCCAGCAGGAAGACAGGGGGTCGTCAGCCCCAGCATTTT. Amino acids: CASRKTGGRQPQHF.

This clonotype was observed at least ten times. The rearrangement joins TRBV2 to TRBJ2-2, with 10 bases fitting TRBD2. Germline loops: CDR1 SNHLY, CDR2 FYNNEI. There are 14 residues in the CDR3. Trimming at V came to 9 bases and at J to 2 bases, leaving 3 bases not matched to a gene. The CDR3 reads CASGLAVNTGELFF. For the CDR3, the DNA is TGTGCCAGTGGACTAGCGGTAAACACCGGGGAGCTGTTTTTT.

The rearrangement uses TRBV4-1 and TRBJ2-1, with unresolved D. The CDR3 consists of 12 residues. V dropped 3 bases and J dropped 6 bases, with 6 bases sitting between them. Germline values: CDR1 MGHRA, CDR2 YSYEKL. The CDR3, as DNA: TGCGCCAGCAGCCACATAGCCAATGAGCAGTTCTTC. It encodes CASSHIANEQFF.

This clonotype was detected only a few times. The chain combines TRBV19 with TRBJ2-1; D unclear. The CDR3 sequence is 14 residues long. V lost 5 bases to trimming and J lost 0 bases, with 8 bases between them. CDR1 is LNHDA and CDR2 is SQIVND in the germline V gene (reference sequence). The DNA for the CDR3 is TGTGCCAGTAGTCCGACTCTCTCCTACAATGAGCAGTTCTTC. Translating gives CASSPTLSYNEQFF.

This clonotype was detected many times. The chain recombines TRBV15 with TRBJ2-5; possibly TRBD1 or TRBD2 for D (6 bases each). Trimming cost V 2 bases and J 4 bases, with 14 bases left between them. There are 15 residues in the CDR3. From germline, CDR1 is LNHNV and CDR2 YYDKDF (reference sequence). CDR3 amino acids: CATSRPLGGRETQYF. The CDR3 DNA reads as TGTGCCACCAGCAGACCTCTAGGGGGGAGAGAGACCCAGTACTTC.

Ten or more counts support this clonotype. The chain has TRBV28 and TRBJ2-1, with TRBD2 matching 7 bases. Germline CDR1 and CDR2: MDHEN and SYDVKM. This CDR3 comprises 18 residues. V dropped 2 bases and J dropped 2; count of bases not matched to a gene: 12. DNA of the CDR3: TGTGCCAGCAGTTTAAAGTTGGCTGGACTAGGGACCTACAATGAGCAGTTCTTC. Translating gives CASSLKLAGLGTYNEQFF.

In DNA form, the CDR3 reads TGTGCCAGCAGAGGGGGACTAGCGGGACAATCCTACAATGAGCAGTTCTTC. This codes for CASRGGLAGQSYNEQFF. The chain is built from TRBV6-2 or TRBV6-3 and TRBJ2-1; 13 bases map to TRBD2. Germline V gene data show CDR1 as MNHEY and CDR2 as SVGEGT. The junction had 6 bases not matched to a gene; V was cut back by 6 bases and J by 1 base. This CDR3 has 17 amino acids.

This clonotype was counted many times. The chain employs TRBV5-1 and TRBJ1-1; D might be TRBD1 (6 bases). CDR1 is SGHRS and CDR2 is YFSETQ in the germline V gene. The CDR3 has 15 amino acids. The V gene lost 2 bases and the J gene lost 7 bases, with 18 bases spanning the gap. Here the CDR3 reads CASSFSPTGLSEAFF. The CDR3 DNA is TGCGCCAGCAGCTTCTCCCCGACAGGCCTGAGTGAAGCTTTCTTT.

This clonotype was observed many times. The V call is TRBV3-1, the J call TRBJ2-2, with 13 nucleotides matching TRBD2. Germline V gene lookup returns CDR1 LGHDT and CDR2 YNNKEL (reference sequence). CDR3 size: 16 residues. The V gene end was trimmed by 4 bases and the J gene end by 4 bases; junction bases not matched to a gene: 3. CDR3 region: CASSLLAGGGTGELFF. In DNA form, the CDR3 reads TGTGCCAGCAGCCTACTAGCGGGAGGGGGCACCGGGGAGCTGTTTTTT.

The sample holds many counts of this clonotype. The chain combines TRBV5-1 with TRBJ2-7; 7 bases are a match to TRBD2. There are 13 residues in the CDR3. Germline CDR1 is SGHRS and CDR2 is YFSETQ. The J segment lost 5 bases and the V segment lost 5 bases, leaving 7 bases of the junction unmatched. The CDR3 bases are TGCGCCAGCAGAGTCGGGAGGATGGACGAGCAGTACTTC. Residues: CASRVGRMDEQYF.

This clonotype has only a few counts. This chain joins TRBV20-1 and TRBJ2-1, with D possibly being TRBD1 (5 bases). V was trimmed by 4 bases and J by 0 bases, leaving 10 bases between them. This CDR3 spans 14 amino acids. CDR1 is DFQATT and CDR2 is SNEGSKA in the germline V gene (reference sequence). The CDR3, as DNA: TGCAGTGCTAAGCCTGACAGCTCCTACAATGAGCAGTTCTTC. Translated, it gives CSAKPDSSYNEQFF.

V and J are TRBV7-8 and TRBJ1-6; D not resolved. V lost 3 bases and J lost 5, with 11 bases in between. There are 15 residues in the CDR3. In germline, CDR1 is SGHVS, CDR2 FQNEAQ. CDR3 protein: CASSFYSAHNSPLHF. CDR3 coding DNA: TGTGCCAGCAGCTTTTACAGCGCTCATAATTCACCCCTCCACTTT.